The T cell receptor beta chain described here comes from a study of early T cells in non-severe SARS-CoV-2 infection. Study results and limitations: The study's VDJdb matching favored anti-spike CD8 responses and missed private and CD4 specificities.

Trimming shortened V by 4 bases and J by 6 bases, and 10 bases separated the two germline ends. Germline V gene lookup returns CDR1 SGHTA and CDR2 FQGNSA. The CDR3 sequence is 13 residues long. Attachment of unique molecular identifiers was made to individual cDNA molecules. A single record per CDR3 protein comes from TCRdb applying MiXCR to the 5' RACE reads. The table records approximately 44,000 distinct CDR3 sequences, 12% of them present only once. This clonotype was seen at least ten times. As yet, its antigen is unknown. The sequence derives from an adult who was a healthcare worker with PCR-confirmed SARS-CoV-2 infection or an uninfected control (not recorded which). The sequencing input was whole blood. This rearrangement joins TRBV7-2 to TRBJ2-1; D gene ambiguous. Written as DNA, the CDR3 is TGTGCCAGCAGCTCCTCGATGGCCAATGAGCAGTTCTTC. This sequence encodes CASSSSMANEQFF.